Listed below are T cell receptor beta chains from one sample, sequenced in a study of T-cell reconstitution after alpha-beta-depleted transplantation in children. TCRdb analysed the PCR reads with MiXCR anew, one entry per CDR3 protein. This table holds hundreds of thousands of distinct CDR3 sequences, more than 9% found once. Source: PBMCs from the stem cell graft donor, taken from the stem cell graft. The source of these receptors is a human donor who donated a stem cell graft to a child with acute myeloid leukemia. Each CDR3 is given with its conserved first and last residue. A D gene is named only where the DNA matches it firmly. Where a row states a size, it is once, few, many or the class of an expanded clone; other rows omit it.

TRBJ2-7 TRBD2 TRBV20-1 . TGCAGTGCTCTAGTACTAGCGGGGCCTTACGAGCAGTACTTC CSALVLAGPYEQYF
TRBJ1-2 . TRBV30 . TGTGCCTGGAGTGTTTCGGACAGTGGCTACACCTTC CAWSVSDSGYTF
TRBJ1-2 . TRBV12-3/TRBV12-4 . TGTGCCAGCAGTTTCTTCCAGGGCTTTGATGGCTACACCTTC CASSFFQGFDGYTF
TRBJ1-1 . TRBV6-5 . TGTGCCAGCAGTTACACGCTGACGGCTTTGAACACTGAAGCTTTCTTT CASSYTLTALNTEAFF
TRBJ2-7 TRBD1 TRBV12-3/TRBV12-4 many TGTGCCAGCAGTTTGGGGACAGGGTATTTGCTAAACTACGAGCAGTACTTC CASSLGTGYLLNYEQYF
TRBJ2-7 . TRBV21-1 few TGTGCCAGCAGCAAGGGGATCTACGAGCAGTACTTC CASSKGIYEQYF
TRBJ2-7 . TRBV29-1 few TGCAGCGTTTGCCTTCTCTCCGGGAGATCCGAGCAGTACTTC CSVCLLSGRSEQYF
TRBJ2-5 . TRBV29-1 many TGCAGCGCTCAACATCAGTCTGGGGAGACCCAGTACTTC CSAQHQSGETQYF
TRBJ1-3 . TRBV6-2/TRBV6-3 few TGTGCCAGCAGTTACGAGGCGACGTGGGGAAACACCATATATTTT CASSYEATWGNTIYF
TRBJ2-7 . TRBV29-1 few TGCAGCGTTGGATTAGGCAGTCTAGCCGAGCAGTACTTC CSVGLGSLAEQYF
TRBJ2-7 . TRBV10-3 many TGTGCCATCAGTGCTGGACGTTTC CAISAGRF
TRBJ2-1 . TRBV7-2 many TGTGCCAGCAGCTTAGGCGGGGCTAATGAGCAGTTCTTC CASSLGGANEQFF
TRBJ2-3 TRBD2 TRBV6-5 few TGTGCCAGCAGTTACTCCGGGACTAGCGGGGGAGTTGGAGATACGCAGTATTTT CASSYSGTSGGVGDTQYF
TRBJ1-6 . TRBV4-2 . TGTGCCAGCAGTGAAGAAGGGAGCTCCTATAATTCACCCCTCCACTTT CASSEEGSSYNSPLHF
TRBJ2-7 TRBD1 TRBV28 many TGTGCCAGCAGTTCGGGACAGGGGGTCGAGCAGTACTTC CASSSGQGVEQYF
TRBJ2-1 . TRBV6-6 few TGTGCCAGCAGTTCCTCGGGGCAGAGCGGGCAGTTCTTC CASSSSGQSGQFF
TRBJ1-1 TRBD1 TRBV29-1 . TGCAGCGTTTCTATTGGGCGGACAGGGAACACTGAAGCTTTCTTT CSVSIGRTGNTEAFF
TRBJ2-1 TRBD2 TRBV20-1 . TGCAGTGTTAGGAGCGGGGGGACAACCTACAATGAGCAGTTCTTC CSVRSGGTTYNEQFF
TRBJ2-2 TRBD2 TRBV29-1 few TGCAGCGTTCGGGCTAGCGGGAACACCGGGGAGCTGTTTTTT CSVRASGNTGELFF
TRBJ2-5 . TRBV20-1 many TGCAGTGCTAGATCAGAGACCCAGTACTTC CSARSETQYF
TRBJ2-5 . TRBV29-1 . TGCAGCGCTGTTGGGTCAGGGGAAGAGACCCAGTACTTC CSAVGSGEETQYF
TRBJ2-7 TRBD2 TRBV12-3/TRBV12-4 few TGTGCCAGCAGTATCCAGCGGGGACCATCCTACGAGCAGTACTTC CASSIQRGPSYEQYF
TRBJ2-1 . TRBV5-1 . TGCGCCAGCAGCTTGGAGGGGATATACAATGAGCAGTTCTTC CASSLEGIYNEQFF
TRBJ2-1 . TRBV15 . TGTGCCACCAGCACCGTTGACAGCTTTACTTACAATGAGCAGTTCTTC CATSTVDSFTYNEQFF
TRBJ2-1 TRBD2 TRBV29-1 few TGCAGCGTTGGGCATTGGAGAAGAGCGGGAGGGCCTTCCAATGAGCAGTTCTTC CSVGHWRRAGGPSNEQFF
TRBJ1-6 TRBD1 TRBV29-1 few TGCAGCGTGGGACAGGGTAATTCACCCCTCCACTTT CSVGQGNSPLHF
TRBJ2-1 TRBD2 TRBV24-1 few TGTGCCACCAGTGATCTGACCGGGGGGACTAGCGGGAGTCCGGGCTCCTACAATGAGCAGTTCTTC CATSDLTGGTSGSPGSYNEQFF
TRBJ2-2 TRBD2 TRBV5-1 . TGCGCCAGCAGCTTGGTCCCGGGACTAGCGGGAGGCACCGGGGAGCTGTTTTTT CASSLVPGLAGGTGELFF
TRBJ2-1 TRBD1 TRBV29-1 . TGCAGCGTTGAAGACGACAGGGCGAGGGGCAATGAGCAGTTCTTC CSVEDDRARGNEQFF
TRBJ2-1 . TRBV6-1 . TGTGCCAGCGGCCCCGGGACTCTGGACAATGAGCAGTTCTTC CASGPGTLDNEQFF
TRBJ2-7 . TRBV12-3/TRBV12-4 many TGTGCCAGCAGTCCCCGACGGTCCCACGAGCAGTACTTC CASSPRRSHEQYF
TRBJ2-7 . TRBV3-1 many TGTGCCAGCAGCCTCGGGGGAGGGGGGACCTACGAGCAGTACTTC CASSLGGGGTYEQYF
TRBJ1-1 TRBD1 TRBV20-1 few TGCAGTAGCTACAGGGGAGGTACTGAAGCTTTCTTT CSSYRGGTEAFF
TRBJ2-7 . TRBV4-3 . TGCGCCAGCAGCCAAGATTCTGGTTCCTCCTACGAGCAGTACTTC CASSQDSGSSYEQYF
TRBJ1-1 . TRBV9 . TGTGCCAGCAGCCCCAGGACCTTAATGAACACTGAAGCTTTCTTT CASSPRTLMNTEAFF
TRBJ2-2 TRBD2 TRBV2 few TGTGCCAGCATCCTCAGGAGCGGGAGTACCGGGGAGCTGTTTTTT CASILRSGSTGELFF
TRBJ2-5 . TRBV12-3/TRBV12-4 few TGTGCCAGCAGTTTATTTCGGACGGCGTACCAAGAGACCCAGTACTTC CASSLFRTAYQETQYF
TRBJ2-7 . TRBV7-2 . TGTGCCAGCAGCATGAGGCGTTGGGTCCTCTACGAGCAGTACTTC CASSMRRWVLYEQYF
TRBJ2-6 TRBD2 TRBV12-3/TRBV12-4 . TGTGCCAGCAGTTTGACTAGCGGTCCTGGGGCCAACGTCCTGACTTTC CASSLTSGPGANVLTF
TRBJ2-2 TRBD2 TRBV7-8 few TGTGCCAGCAGCTTATCCGGGACTAGCGGTTCGAAGGAGCTGTTTTTT CASSLSGTSGSKELFF
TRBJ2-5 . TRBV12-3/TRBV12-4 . TGTGCCAGCAGTCCGGATACGCAAGAGACCCAGTACTTC CASSPDTQETQYF
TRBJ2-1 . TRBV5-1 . TGCGCCAGCAGCTTGGACGGGTTTGGGTCGCAGTTCTTC CASSLDGFGSQFF
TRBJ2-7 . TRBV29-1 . TGCAGCGCCGTTCCGATAAATTCCTACGAGCAGTACTTC CSAVPINSYEQYF
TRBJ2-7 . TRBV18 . TGTGCCAGCTCACCACGACAGGGACTGGAGGGCGAGCAGTACTTC CASSPRQGLEGEQYF
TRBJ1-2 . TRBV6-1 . TGTGCCAGCAGTCCCGGGGGGGGAGCTAACTATGGCTACACCTTC CASSPGGGANYGYTF
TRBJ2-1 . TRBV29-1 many TGCAGCGGAACCACAGGGTCTGTGGATGAGCAGTTCTTC CSGTTGSVDEQFF
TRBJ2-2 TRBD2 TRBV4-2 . TGTGCCAGCAGCCAAGCTACAGCGCCGGGACTAGTGCCCGCGAACACCGGGGAGCTGTTTTTT CASSQATAPGLVPANTGELFF
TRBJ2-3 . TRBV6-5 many TGTGCCAGCAGCCCTATGGCAGATACGCAGTATTTT CASSPMADTQYF
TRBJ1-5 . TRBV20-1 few TGCAGTGCTAGTAAACCAGGCCTAAGGGGGAGCAATCAGCCCCAGCATTTT CSASKPGLRGSNQPQHF